This T cell receptor beta chain was identified in a study of cytomegalovirus exposure and HLA in healthy donors. The table lists this clone with a few counts. Its target is not known. Other DNA sequences from this sample encode an identical CDR3 as well. In the PCR, 60 Vbeta and 13 Jbeta primers were used. The table came from immunoSEQ multiplex PCR; TCRdb's copy has only in-frame clones and leaves some out. The profile shows around 190,000 clones, roughly 87% of them singletons. V lost 1 base to trimming and J lost 2 bases; unmatched junction nucleotides: 1. The CDR3 covers 14 residues. Germline CDR1 and CDR2: MGHRA and YSYEKL. Findings of the study overall: Most TCR sequences showed up rarely, but some public TCRs showed up in many donors. Researchers reported from a later analysis that most CMV-associated TCR beta chains appeared HLA-restricted.

Everyone who donated was a healthy bone marrow donor. The J gene is TRBJ2-7, the V gene TRBV4-1; the match to TRBD2 covers 8 bases. The sequenced sample consisted of PBMCs. This clonotype was sampled from a boy younger than 10 in good health and CMV-seronegative. The CDR3 spells CASSQVAGTYEQYF. The DNA of the CDR3 is TGCGCCAGCAGCCAAGTAGCGGGGACCTACGAGCAGTACTTC.